This T cell receptor beta chain comes out of a study of PD-1 blockade in classical Hodgkin lymphoma (dated by TCRdb to 2020 to 2021). About the study as a whole: Nivolumab dosing was 3 mg/kg intravenously every 2 weeks, continuing until either disease progression or unacceptable toxicity. To define a peripheral blood immune signature of response to PD-1 blockade in classical Hodgkin lymphoma, the study combined TCR beta sequencing with CyTOF.

Summary of the overall study and its limitations: The study covered only a single clinical trial cohort, and the causes of the repertoire differences, possibly disease activity or prior therapy, were still not defined. Patients starting nivolumab less than 1 year after ASCT had lower diversity and were excluded from later analyses to avoid confounding by immune reconstitution. CD4+ but not CD8+ TCR diversity rose significantly by C4D1 (p=0.0027 vs p=0.16), most apparent in complete responders (p=0.02). Baseline diversity similar to that of newly diagnosed patients was observed in trial patients achieving complete response, whereas significantly lower diversity was observed in partial responders and progressors. Baseline TCR diversity was reported to be lower in newly diagnosed patients than in healthy donors and to be lower still in relapsed/refractory patients.

This clone occurred a few times. Its cognate antigen has yet to be identified. Nothing much larger sits one base from this clone, and base qualities are not available. Trimming costs V 0 bases and J 8 bases, and their ends lie 11 bases apart. The germline V gene provides CDR1 SGHRS and CDR2 YFSETQ. The CDR3 has 13 amino acids, counting the end cysteine and phenylalanine. Left in the record is the CDR3 DNA by itself, 39 bases read in frame from the first base. The Qiagen DNeasy kit was used to extract genomic DNA from unsorted PBMCs and from the negatively selected CD4+ and CD8+ fractions. Using primers that anneal to V and J segments, immunoSEQ multiplex PCR amplified the TCR beta CDR3 regions. A synthetic immune receptor repertoire was used to minimize amplification bias, and any residual bias was removed computationally once sequencing was done. Processing in the source paper ran as follows. Repertoire diversity was quantified as the Shannon entropy index using custom Python scripts. Unsorted, CD4+ and CD8+ repertoires were analyzed separately, except for combined analyses in which CD4+ and CD8+ sequences were merged in silico. Clonal expansion was defined as a frequency increase of at least 2-fold after treatment compared with C1D1, and clones undetected at baseline were assigned a pseudocount of 0.5. Singleton clones were defined as clones with 0 or 1 copy at C1D1, and non-singleton clones were defined as clones with 2 or more copies. By matching protein sequences in sorted samples from the same patient, clones expanded in unsorted samples were annotated as CD4+, CD8+ or unknown. Wilcoxon tests on paired samples were used to test changes in diversity from C1D1 to C4D1. TCRdb retrieved this table from immuneACCESS and kept in-frame rearrangements only. Not all clones are present; in checked studies, unresolved V genes account for under half, and no reason is known for the remainder. The V and J calls and the clone size are those of that table, but D and trimming were determined from the DNA. The sample table contains around 13,000 clones; only one count was recorded for over 65% of them. The ten top clones hold 24% of the sample.

Read against the paper, the sample's time point label means: cycle 1 day 1 (C1D1), immediately before nivolumab initiation. Every trial patient had relapsed following autologous stem cell transplantation, and prior brentuximab vedotin exposure was what differed among cohorts A, B and C. The trial cohort included around 56 patients with relapsed/refractory classical Hodgkin lymphoma, and each patient had a best overall response of complete response, partial response or progressive disease. Single-agent nivolumab was administered to trial patients in the multi-cohort phase II CheckMate 205 trial. An independent review committee assessed best overall response using the 2007 International Working Group response criteria. Trial PBMCs were obtained immediately prior to nivolumab initiation (C1D1) and on therapy at cycle 2 day 1 and cycle 4 day 1. Peripheral blood was collected in 8 mL Vacutainer Cell Preparation Tubes, from which PBMCs were isolated by centrifugation and then cryopreserved.

The material sequenced was peripheral blood mononuclear cells (PBMCs), taken at baseline. The sequence was obtained from a human donor with classical Hodgkin lymphoma. This chain joins TRBV5-1 to TRBJ1-2; TRBD1 is perhaps the D gene, given 6 matching bases. The nucleotides read TGCGCCAGCAGCTTGGCCAACAGGGACGGCTACACCTTC. It specifies CASSLANRDGYTF. The variable domain in full, with residues beyond the CDR3 obtained from the reference TRBV5-1 and TRBJ1-2 genes, is KAGVTQTPRYLIKTRGQQVTLSCSPISGHRSVSWYQQTPGQGLQFLFEYFSETQRNKGNFPGRFSGRQFSNSRSEMNVSTLELGDSALYLCASSLANRDGYTFGSGTRLTVV.